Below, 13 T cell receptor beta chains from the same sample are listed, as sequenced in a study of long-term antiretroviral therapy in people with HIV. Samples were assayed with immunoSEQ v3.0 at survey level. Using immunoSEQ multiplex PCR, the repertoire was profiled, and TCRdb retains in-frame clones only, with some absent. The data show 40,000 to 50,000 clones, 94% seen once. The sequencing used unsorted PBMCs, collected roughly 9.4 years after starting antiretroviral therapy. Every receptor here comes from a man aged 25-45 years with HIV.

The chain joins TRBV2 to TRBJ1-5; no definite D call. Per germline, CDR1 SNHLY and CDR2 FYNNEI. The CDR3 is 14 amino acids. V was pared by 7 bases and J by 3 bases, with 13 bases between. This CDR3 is CASKRLKFNQPQHF. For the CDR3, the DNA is TGTGCCAGCAAAAGACTGAAATTCAATCAGCCCCAGCATTTT.

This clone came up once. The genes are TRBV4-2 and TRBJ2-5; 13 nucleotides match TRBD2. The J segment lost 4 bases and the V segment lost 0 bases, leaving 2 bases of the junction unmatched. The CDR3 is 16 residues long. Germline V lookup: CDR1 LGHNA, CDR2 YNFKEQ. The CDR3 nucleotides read TGTGCCAGCAGCCAAGATACTAGCGGGGGGGCAGAGACCCAGTACTTC. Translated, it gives CASSQDTSGGAETQYF.

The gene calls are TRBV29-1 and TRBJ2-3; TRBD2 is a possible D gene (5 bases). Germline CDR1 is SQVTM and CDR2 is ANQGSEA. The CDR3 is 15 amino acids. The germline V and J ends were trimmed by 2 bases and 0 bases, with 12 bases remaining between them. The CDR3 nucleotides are TGCAGCGTTGAATTGGGCGGGTCTAGCACAGATACGCAGTATTTT. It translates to CSVELGGSSTDTQYF.

CDR3 sequence (DNA): TGTGCCAGCAGCTTGGGCAGAATGGCGGTCTTTGCAACTAATGAAAAACTGTTTTTT. Its translation: CASSLGRMAVFATNEKLFF. This rearrangement joins TRBV5-6 to TRBJ1-4; D remains unclear. V was shortened by 0 bases and J by 0 bases, with 18 bases between the two germline ends. This CDR3 is built from 19 residues. Germline CDR1 and CDR2: SGHDT and YYEEEE.

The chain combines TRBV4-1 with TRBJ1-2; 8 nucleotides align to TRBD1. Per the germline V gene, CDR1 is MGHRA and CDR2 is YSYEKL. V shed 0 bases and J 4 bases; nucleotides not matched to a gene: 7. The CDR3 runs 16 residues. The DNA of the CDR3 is TGCGCCAGCAGCCAAGAATCCGCAGGGGGCGCCTATGGCTACACCTTC. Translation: CASSQESAGGAYGYTF.

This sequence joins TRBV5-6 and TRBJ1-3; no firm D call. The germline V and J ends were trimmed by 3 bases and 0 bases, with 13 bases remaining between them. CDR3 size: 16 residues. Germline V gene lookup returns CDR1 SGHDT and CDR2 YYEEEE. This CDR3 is CASSYPGTTSGNTIYF. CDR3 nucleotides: TGTGCCAGCAGCTACCCGGGCACGACCTCTGGAAACACCATATATTTT.

The DNA of the CDR3 is TGTGCCAGCAGTGATGGGGGCGGCAAACTGTTTTTT. Translated: CASSDGGGKLFF. This chain connects TRBV6-4 to TRBJ1-4, with D maybe TRBD1 (6 bases). Per the germline V gene, CDR1 is MRHNA and CDR2 is SNTAGT. V was clipped by 3 bases and J by 11 bases, with 10 bases between them. The CDR3 contains 12 residues.

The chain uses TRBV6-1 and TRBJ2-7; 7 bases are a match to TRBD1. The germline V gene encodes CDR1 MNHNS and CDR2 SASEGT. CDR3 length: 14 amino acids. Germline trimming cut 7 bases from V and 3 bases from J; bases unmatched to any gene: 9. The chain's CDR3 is CASIDTGASYEQYV. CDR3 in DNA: TGTGCCAGCATAGACACAGGGGCAAGCTACGAGCAGTACGTC.

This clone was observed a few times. The CDR3 DNA reads as TGTGCCAGCAAGAGGACCGTGAATCAGCCCCAGCATTTT. This codes for CASKRTVNQPQHF. The rearrangement uses TRBV2 and TRBJ1-5; D uncertain. CDR1 is SNHLY, CDR2 FYNNEI, per germline. V was clipped by 7 bases and J by 4 bases, with 11 bases between them. The CDR3 contains 13 residues. Using reference TRBV2 and TRBJ1-5 for the parts outside the CDR3, the full variable domain is EPEVTQTPSHQVTQMGQEVILRCVPISNHLYFYWYRQILGQKVEFLVSFYNNEISEKSEIFDDQFSVERPDGSNFTLKIRSTKLEDSAMYFCASKRTVNQPQHFGDGTRLSIL.

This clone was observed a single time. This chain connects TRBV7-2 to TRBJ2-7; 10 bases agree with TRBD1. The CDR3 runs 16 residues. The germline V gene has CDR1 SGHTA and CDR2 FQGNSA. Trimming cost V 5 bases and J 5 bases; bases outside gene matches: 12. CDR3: CASSNPYRDRGDEQYF. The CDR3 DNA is TGTGCCAGCAGCAATCCTTATCGGGACAGGGGCGACGAGCAGTACTTC.

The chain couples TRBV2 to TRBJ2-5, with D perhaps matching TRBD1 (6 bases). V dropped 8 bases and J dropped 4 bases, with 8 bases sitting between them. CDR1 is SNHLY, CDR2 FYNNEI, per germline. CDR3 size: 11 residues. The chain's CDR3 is CASFRGETQYF. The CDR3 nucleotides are TGTGCCAGCTTCAGGGGAGAGACCCAGTACTTC.

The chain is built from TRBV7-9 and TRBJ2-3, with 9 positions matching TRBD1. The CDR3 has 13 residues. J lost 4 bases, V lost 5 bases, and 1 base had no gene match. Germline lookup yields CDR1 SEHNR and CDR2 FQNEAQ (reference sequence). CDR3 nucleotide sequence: TGTGCCAGCAGCGGGACAGGGCCAGATACGCAGTATTTT. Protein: CASSGTGPDTQYF.

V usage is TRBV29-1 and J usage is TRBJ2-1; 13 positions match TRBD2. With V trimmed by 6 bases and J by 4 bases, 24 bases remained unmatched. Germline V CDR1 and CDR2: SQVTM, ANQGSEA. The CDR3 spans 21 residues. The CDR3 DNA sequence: TGCAGCGTCCTGATTCAGGGGTCTTCGACTAGCGGGGGGTCACTATACAATGAGCAGTTCTTC. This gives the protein CSVLIQGSSTSGGSLYNEQFF.